This is a list of T cell receptor beta chains from one sample in a study of shared clonotypes between healthy human individuals. Sequencing was performed with immunoSEQ multiplex PCR; in TCRdb, only in-frame clones are kept and a portion is missing. Altogether about 1.9 million clones are present, 93% being singletons, with the ten largest covering around 1.7%. The specimen was naive CD8+ T cells from PBMCs. Receptors originate from a man younger than 35 in good health. Some clones in this sample may be carry-over from other donors' samples. The CDR3 runs from the conserved cysteine through the conserved F or W. A D gene is named only where the DNA matches it firmly. Size is omitted from some rows. Given values are once, few, many or a class for expanded clones.

j_call clone_size v_call d_call cdr3_nt cdr3_aa
TRBJ2-3 NA TRBV28 TRBD2 TGTGCCAGCAGAGAGACTAGCGGGCATAGCACAGATACGCAGTATTTT CASRETSGHSTDTQYF
TRBJ2-5 NA TRBV9 NA TGTGCCAGCAGCGTTCGACCGGGACCCAATCGGGAGACCCAGTACTTC CASSVRPGPNRETQYF
TRBJ2-3 once TRBV9 TRBD2 TGTGCCAGCAGCGTCCGGACTAGCGGGAGTTCAGATACGCAGTATTTT CASSVRTSGSSDTQYF
TRBJ2-2 once TRBV27 NA TGTGCCACTAAGGTCCCGGGGTCCAACACCGGGGAGCTGTTTTTT CATKVPGSNTGELFF
TRBJ2-7 NA TRBV28 NA TGTGCCAGCAGCCTCCGGGGGTCCAGGGTCTACGAGCAGTACTTC CASSLRGSRVYEQYF
TRBJ2-7 NA TRBV6-4 TRBD1 TGTGCCATCCCCCACCACCGGGACAGGGCCTACGAGCAGTACTTC CAIPHHRDRAYEQYF
TRBJ1-5 NA TRBV19 NA TGTGCCAGTAGTATATATACCGCTAGCAATCAGCCCCAGCATTTT CASSIYTASNQPQHF
TRBJ2-7 NA TRBV7-9 TRBD2 TGTGCCAGCAGCTCCTCCGGGACTAGCGGGTACCACGAGCAGTACTTC CASSSSGTSGYHEQYF
TRBJ1-1 NA TRBV19 NA TGTGCCTGCGAACCGGGGGAGGGAATCCAAGCTTTCTTT CACEPGEGIQAFF
TRBJ1-6 NA TRBV19 TRBD1 TGTGCCAGTGGAGACAGGGGAGAATCACCCCTCCACTTT CASGDRGESPLHF
TRBJ2-2 NA TRBV6-1 TRBD2 TGTGCCAGTGCCGGGAGGTTGAACACCGGGGAGCTGTTTTTT CASAGRLNTGELFF
TRBJ2-1 NA TRBV29-1 TRBD1 TGCAGCTCCCTGGACAGGTATGAGCAGTTCTTC CSSLDRYEQFF
TRBJ2-1 NA TRBV5-6 TRBD2 TGTGCCAGCAGCTTGTGGACTAGCGGGTTGAATGAGCAGTTCTTC CASSLWTSGLNEQFF
TRBJ2-1 once TRBV6-5 NA TGTGCCAGCAGCCCCGGACCCTGGGGTGAGCAGTTCTTC CASSPGPWGEQFF
TRBJ2-1 NA TRBV28 TRBD2 TGTGCCAGCAGTTTACCCGGGACTAGCGGGATCTACAATGAGCAGTTCTTC CASSLPGTSGIYNEQFF
TRBJ2-1 NA TRBV19 TRBD2 TGTGCCAGTAGTGCCGCGTATAGCGGGATTGAGCAGTTCTTC CASSAAYSGIEQFF
TRBJ1-4 NA TRBV4-3 NA TGCGCCAGCAGCCAAGTTCTGGACGGCCCGAATGAAAAACTGTTTTTT CASSQVLDGPNEKLFF
TRBJ2-1 NA TRBV4-1 TRBD2 TGCGCCAGCAGCCTAGCGGGAGACAATGAGCAGTTCTTC CASSLAGDNEQFF
TRBJ2-5 once TRBV10-3 NA TGTGCCATCAGTGGCTCGGGCGGAGAGCAAGAGACCCAGTACTTC CAISGSGGEQETQYF
TRBJ2-7 NA TRBV7-9 TRBD2 TGTGCCAGCAGCCCGACATCGGGGGGTTCGGAGGAGCAGTACTTC CASSPTSGGSEEQYF
TRBJ2-7 NA TRBV5-6 NA TGTGCCAGCAGCTTCGGCGGGACTTTCTACGAGCAGTACTTC CASSFGGTFYEQYF
TRBJ1-5 few TRBV7-2 NA TGTGCCAGCAGCCTTGGGAGGCAGGGAGGGGATCAGCCCCAGCATTTT CASSLGRQGGDQPQHF
TRBJ2-7 NA TRBV7-9 TRBD1 TGTGCCAGCAGCTTAGTAGGGACAGGGTTCGAGCAGTACTTC CASSLVGTGFEQYF
TRBJ1-6 NA TRBV4-1 TRBD1 TGCGCCAGCAGCCTCCGGACAGGGAATAAGGTTAATTCACCCCTCCACTTT CASSLRTGNKVNSPLHF
TRBJ2-1 NA TRBV5-6 NA TGTGCCAGCAGCTCCTGGGATAACAATGAGCAGTTCTTC CASSSWDNNEQFF
TRBJ2-1 once TRBV14 NA TGTGCCAGCAGCCAAAGAGGGGCTAGGGTTGTTGGCAATGAGCAGTTCTTC CASSQRGARVVGNEQFF
TRBJ2-7 NA TRBV4-1 TRBD1 TGCGCCAGCAGCCAAAAATGGACAGGGAACTACGAGCAGTACTTC CASSQKWTGNYEQYF
TRBJ2-3 NA TRBV5-1 NA TGCGCCAGCGGATACGCGGAATTCAACGCAGATACGCAGTATTTT CASGYAEFNADTQYF
TRBJ1-1 NA TRBV13 NA TGTGCCAGCAGCCCACAGGGGAACACTGAAGCTTTCTTT CASSPQGNTEAFF
TRBJ2-7 NA TRBV6-1 NA TGTGCCAGCAGTGAAGTCAGGGTTAACGAGCAGTACTTC CASSEVRVNEQYF
TRBJ1-3 NA TRBV30 NA TGTGCCTGGAGTGGGACAGCAGGAAACACCATATATTTT CAWSGTAGNTIYF
TRBJ2-7 NA TRBV5-1 TRBD1 TGCGCCAGCAGCTCTTCCGGGACAGGGGCCGAGCAGTACTTC CASSSSGTGAEQYF
TRBJ1-2 NA TRBV28 NA TGTGCCAGCAGTTGGGGGAAGGGGAGGCCCTATGGCTACACCTTC CASSWGKGRPYGYTF
TRBJ2-7 NA TRBV7-9 TRBD1 TGTGCCAGCAGCTTAGTTCAGGGGGCTTTCTACGAGCAGTACTTC CASSLVQGAFYEQYF
TRBJ1-1 NA TRBV28 NA TGTGCCACCCTTCCAGAGGGGAACACTGAAGCTTTCTTT CATLPEGNTEAFF
TRBJ1-1 NA TRBV19 NA TGTGCCAGTAGTATAACGGGGTTTTTTACTGAAGCTTTCTTT CASSITGFFTEAFF
TRBJ2-2 few TRBV7-9 NA TGTGCCAGCACCTCTACCCGGGGCACCGGGGAGCTGTTTTTT CASTSTRGTGELFF